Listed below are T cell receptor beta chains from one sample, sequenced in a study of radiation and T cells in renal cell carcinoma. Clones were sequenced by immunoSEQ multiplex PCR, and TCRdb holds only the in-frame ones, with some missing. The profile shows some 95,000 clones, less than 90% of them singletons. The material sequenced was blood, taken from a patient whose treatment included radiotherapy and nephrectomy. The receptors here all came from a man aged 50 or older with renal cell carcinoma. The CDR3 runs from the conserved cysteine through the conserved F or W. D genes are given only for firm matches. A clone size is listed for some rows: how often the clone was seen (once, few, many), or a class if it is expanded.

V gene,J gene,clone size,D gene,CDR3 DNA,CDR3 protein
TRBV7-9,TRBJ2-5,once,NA,TGTGCCAGCAGCCCCATTAGCGCAGCCAAAGAGACCCAGTACTTC,CASSPISAAKETQYF
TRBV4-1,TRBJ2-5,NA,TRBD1,TGCGCCAGCAGCCAAGCCTTTGGGGACAGGGTTCAAGAGACCCAGTACTTC,CASSQAFGDRVQETQYF
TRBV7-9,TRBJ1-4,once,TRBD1,TGTGCCAGCAGCCTAGGGACAGCAAATGAAAAACTGTTTTTT,CASSLGTANEKLFF
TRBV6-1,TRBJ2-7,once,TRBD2,TGTGCCAGCAGTGAAGGGACTAGCGGCACCTACGAGCAGTACTTC,CASSEGTSGTYEQYF
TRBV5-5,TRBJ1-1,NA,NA,TGTGCCAGCAGCGCGGGACACCAGAACACTGAAGCTTTCTTT,CASSAGHQNTEAFF
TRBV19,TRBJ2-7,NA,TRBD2,TGTGCCAGTAGTACCGCCCGGACTAGCAGCTACGAGCAGTACTTC,CASSTARTSSYEQYF
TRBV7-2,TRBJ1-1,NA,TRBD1,TGTGCCAGCAGCCCGAGCGACAGGGCGAGCACTGAAGCTTTCTTT,CASSPSDRASTEAFF
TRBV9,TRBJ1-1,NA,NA,TGTGCCAGCAGCGGGTCGTTCTCGGAGCGCACTGAAGCTTTCTTT,CASSGSFSERTEAFF
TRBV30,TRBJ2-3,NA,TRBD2,TGTGCCTGGAAGAGCGGGGGGGCCCCCACAGATACGCAGTATTTT,CAWKSGGAPTDTQYF
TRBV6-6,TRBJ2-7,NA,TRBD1,TGTGCCAGCAGTTACGACAGGGCTAGAGAGCAGTACTTC,CASSYDRAREQYF
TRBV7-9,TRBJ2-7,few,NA,TGTGCCAGCAGTACTAGTCGCTACGAGCAGTACTTC,CASSTSRYEQYF
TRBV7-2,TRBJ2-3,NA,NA,TGTGCCAGCAGGCCATCGTGGGCAGATACGCAGTATTTT,CASRPSWADTQYF
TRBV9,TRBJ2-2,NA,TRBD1,TGTGCCAGCAGGGGGACAGCGAACACCGGGGAGCTGTTTTTT,CASRGTANTGELFF
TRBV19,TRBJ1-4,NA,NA,TGTGCCAGTTTACAGGAGGGAACTAATGAAAAACTGTTTTTT,CASLQEGTNEKLFF
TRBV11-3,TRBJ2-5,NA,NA,TGTGCCAGCAGCCAGGACCAAGAGACCCAGTACTTC,CASSQDQETQYF
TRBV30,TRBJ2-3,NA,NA,TGTGCCTGGAGTCAGGGGATCGCTACGCAGTATTTT,CAWSQGIATQYF
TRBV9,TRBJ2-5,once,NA,TGTGCCAGCAGCCCAGGGGAGACTACGCTCCAAGAGACCCAGTACTTC,CASSPGETTLQETQYF
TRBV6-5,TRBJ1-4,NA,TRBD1,TGTGCCAGCGCCGGGGGGGACAGGGCTAATGAAAAACTGTTTTTT,CASAGGDRANEKLFF
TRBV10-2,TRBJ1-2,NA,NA,TGCGCCAGCAGCGACCCACCGGGGGGCTATGGCTACACCTTC,CASSDPPGGYGYTF
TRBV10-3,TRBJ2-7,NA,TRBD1,TGTGCCATCAGTGGACAGGGAGACGAGCAGTACTTC,CAISGQGDEQYF
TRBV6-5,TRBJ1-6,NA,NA,TGTGCCAGCAGTTACTCCAGGGAAGGGGAATCACCCCTCCACTTT,CASSYSREGESPLHF
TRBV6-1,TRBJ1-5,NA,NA,TGTGCCAGCAGTGAGGGACTGTCCAATCAGCCCCAGCATTTT,CASSEGLSNQPQHF
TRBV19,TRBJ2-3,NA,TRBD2,TGTGCCAGTAGCCCCACACTAGCGGCCAGAACAGATACGCAGTATTTT,CASSPTLAARTDTQYF
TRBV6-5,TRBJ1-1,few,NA,TGTGCCAGCAGTTACGGAGAGAACACTGAAGCTTTCTTT,CASSYGENTEAFF
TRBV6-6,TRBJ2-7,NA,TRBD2,TGTGCCAGCAGTTACCCCGGGACTAGCGGCTCCTACGAGCAGTACTTC,CASSYPGTSGSYEQYF
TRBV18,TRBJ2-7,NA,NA,TGTGCCAGCGCTCTAGCCAACGACTACGAGCAGTACTTC,CASALANDYEQYF
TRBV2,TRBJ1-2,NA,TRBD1,TGTGCCAGCAGTCTAGGTCACGACAGGGAGTCTAACTATGGCTACACCTTC,CASSLGHDRESNYGYTF
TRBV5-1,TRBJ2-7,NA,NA,TGCGCCAGCAGCTTAAAAGTGAGGGTTGGCGAGCAGTACTTC,CASSLKVRVGEQYF
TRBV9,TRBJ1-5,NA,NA,TGTGCCAGCAGCGGCATAGGAAATCAGCCCCAGCATTTT,CASSGIGNQPQHF
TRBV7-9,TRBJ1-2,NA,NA,TGTGCCAGCAGCCCACAGGAGGCGGCTTATGGCTACACCTTC,CASSPQEAAYGYTF
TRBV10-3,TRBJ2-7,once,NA,TGTGCCACCGGACGGGGCGCGAGCTCCTACGAGCAGTACTTC,CATGRGASSYEQYF
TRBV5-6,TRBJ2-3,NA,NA,TGTGCCAGCAGCTGGGGGGTTGGAGTTGGCTCAGATACGCAGTATTTT,CASSWGVGVGSDTQYF
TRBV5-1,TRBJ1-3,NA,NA,TGCGCCAGCCGAGTGATCTCTGGAAACACCATATATTTT,CASRVISGNTIYF
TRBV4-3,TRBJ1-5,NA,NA,TGCGCCAGCAGCCAAGATTCAGGGCTCCATCAGCCCCAGCATTTT,CASSQDSGLHQPQHF
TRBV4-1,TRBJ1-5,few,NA,TGCGCCAGCAGCCAAGAGGGATCAAGTCTCCAGCATTTT,CASSQEGSSLQHF
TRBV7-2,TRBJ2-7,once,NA,TGTGCCAGCAGCGGGGGAGCGTGGGGGTCCTACGAGCAGTACTTC,CASSGGAWGSYEQYF
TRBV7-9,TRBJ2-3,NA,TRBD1,TGTGCCAGCAGCTTGGGTCGGGACAGGGTTACCACAGATACGCAGTATTTT,CASSLGRDRVTTDTQYF
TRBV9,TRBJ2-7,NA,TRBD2,TGTGCCAGCAGCGTAGGGGGTAGCGGGAACTCCTACGAGCAGTACTTC,CASSVGGSGNSYEQYF
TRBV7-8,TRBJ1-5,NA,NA,TGTGCCAGCAGCTTACCAAAGATGGAGCAGCCCCAGCATTTT,CASSLPKMEQPQHF
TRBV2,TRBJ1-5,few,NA,TGTGCCAGCCTCGAAGGCGGGGGATACAATCAGCCCCAGCATTTT,CASLEGGGYNQPQHF
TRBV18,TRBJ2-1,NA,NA,TGTGCCAGCTCACTCCTGAACTCGGGGCAGTTCTTC,CASSLLNSGQFF
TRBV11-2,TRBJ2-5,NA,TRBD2,TGTGCCAGCAGCGTGGGACTAGCGGGGGAGACCCAGTACTTC,CASSVGLAGETQYF
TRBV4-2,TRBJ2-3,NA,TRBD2,TGTGCCAGCAGCCGCCAGACTAGCGGGGGTGCCCAGGTCACGCAGTATTTT,CASSRQTSGGAQVTQYF
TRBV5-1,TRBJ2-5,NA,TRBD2,TGCGCCAGCAGCTTCCAAGGGATAGCGGGGTACCAAGAGACCCAGTACTTC,CASSFQGIAGYQETQYF
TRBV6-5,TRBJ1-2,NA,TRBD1,TGTGCCAGCAGTTCATGGACAGGGCGCGCGGCGGAAGGCTACACCTTC,CASSSWTGRAAEGYTF
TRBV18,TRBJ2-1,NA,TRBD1,TGTGCCAGCTCGGAGGGACAGGTTTACAATGAGCAGTTCTTC,CASSEGQVYNEQFF
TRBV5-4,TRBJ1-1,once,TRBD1,TGTGCCAGCAGCTTGGCAGGGGGCCTGGACACTGAAGCTTTCTTT,CASSLAGGLDTEAFF
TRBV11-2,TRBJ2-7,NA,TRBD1,TGTGCCAGCAGCTCCTACAGGGGTCAGGCCTACGAGCAGTACTTC,CASSSYRGQAYEQYF
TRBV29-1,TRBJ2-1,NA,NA,TGCAGCGTAACATCGTATAGAGGGAGCCACAATGAGCAGTTCTTC,CSVTSYRGSHNEQFF
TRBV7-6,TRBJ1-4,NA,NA,TGTGCCAGCAGCTTTGGGTCGGAGAGAAATGAAAAACTGTTTTTT,CASSFGSERNEKLFF
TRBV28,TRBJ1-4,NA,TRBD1,TGTGCCATCGGGCAGGGGGCAACTAATGAAAAACTGTTTTTT,CAIGQGATNEKLFF
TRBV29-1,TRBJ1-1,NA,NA,TGCAGCGTTTTTCGCGAACGAGGAGCTTTCTTT,CSVFRERGAFF
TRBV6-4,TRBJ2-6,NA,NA,TGTGCCAGCAGTTCGAAAACCACACGACAAAGTCGGGCCAACGTCCTGACTTTC,CASSSKTTRQSRANVLTF
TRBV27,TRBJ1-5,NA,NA,TGTGCCAGCAGTCCCAGACTCGCCGGGCCCCAGCATTTT,CASSPRLAGPQHF
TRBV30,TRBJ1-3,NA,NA,TGTGCCTGGAGTGTGGACTCTGGAAACACCATATATTTT,CAWSVDSGNTIYF
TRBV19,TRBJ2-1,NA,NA,TGTGCCAGTAACTTCGGCGATGAGCAGTTCTTC,CASNFGDEQFF
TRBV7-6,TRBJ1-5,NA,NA,TGTGCCAGCAGCTTAGCTGGGTCGGGGGACCTAAATCAGCCCCAGCATTTT,CASSLAGSGDLNQPQHF